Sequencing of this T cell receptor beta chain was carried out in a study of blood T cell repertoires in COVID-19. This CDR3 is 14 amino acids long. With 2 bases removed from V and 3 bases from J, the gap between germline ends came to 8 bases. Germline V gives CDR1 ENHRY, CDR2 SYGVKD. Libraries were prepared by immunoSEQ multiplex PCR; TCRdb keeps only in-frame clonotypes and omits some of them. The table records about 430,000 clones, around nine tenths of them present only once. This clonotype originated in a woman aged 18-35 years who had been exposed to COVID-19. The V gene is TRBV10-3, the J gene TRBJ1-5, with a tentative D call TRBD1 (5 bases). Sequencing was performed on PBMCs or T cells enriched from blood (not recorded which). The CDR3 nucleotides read TGTGCCATCAGTGAGGACAGCTCCAATCAGCCCCAGCATTTT. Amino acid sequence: CAISEDSSNQPQHF.